The rows below give T cell receptor beta chains drawn from one sample of a study of chemoradiotherapy in HPV16-positive cancers. TCRdb's table, derived via immunoSEQ multiplex PCR, lists solely in-frame clones and lacks some. Seen here are around 19,000 clones, 90% observed once, and the top ten hold over 12%. The specimen comprised blood, sampled from a patient who underwent chemoradiotherapy. The source of these receptors is a human donor with HPV-associated anogenital cancer. Both conserved end residues are part of each CDR3.

j_call v_call cdr3_aa
TRBJ1-1 TRBV4-3 CASSPAVQNTEAFF
TRBJ2-5 TRBV2 CASSESPSPQETQYF
TRBJ1-6 TRBV7-2 CASSLLLDNSPLHF
TRBJ1-2 TRBV27 CASSLRSGDIYGYTF
TRBJ2-5 TRBV10-1 CASSESSGETQYF
TRBJ1-2 TRBV7-2 CASRSSGINGYTF
TRBJ2-1 TRBV18 CASSPTSGTYNEQFF
TRBJ1-4 TRBV27 CASSLIATNEKLFF
TRBJ1-1 TRBV29-1 CSVEFTNTEAFF
TRBJ1-2 TRBV5-5 CASSFQGATYGYTF
TRBJ2-3 TRBV11-2 CASSPRDTQYF
TRBJ2-5 TRBV5-4 CASSRGLGETQYF
TRBJ1-2 TRBV9 CASSVGPGQGFGGYTF
TRBJ2-5 TRBV5-1 CASSLAETQYF
TRBJ1-2 TRBV2 CASSLEGANYGYTF
TRBJ1-2 TRBV6-5 CASSTVTGDGYTF
TRBJ1-2 TRBV20-1 CSGGFSYGYTF
TRBJ2-5 TRBV9 CASNPNGLTQETQYF
TRBJ2-1 TRBV5-1 CASSLEGGPGGAYNEQFF
TRBJ1-5 TRBV5-6 CASSAGTGDFFPQHF
TRBJ1-3 TRBV4-1 CASSPGTEARGNTIYF
TRBJ2-7 TRBV6-5 CASSPGTDLNYEQYF